The 11 T cell receptor beta chains below come from one sample, sequenced in a study of blood T cells in healthy people across ages. Through a sample-barcoded 5' primer and a J-beta primer mix, a second PCR was run for roughly 6 to 11 cycles. One entry per CDR3 protein results from TCRdb running MiXCR on the 5' RACE reads. The sample contains some 760,000 distinct CDR3 sequences, 20% to 25% of which appear only once. This sample was shared with a second study, whose subject was T cells of mothers and their children.

Sequencing was carried out using blood. Receptors were obtained from a boy younger than 18 in good health.

This sequence joins TRBV27 and TRBJ2-1; tentatively, D is TRBD2 (5 bases). CDR3 length: 15 residues. Germline V CDR1 and CDR2: MNHEY, SMNVEV (reference sequence). V was pared by 1 base and J by 3 bases, with 10 bases between. The CDR3 loop is CASSLYGEFYNEQFF. The DNA of the CDR3 is TGTGCCAGCAGTTTATACGGGGAATTCTACAATGAGCAGTTCTTC.

The chain has TRBV20-1 and TRBJ2-1; 12 bases align to TRBD2. Germline CDR1 is DFQATT and CDR2 is SNEGSKA (reference sequence). Losses at the gene ends were 1 base for V and 7 bases for J; bases not matched to a gene: 5. CDR3 length equals 15 residues. CDR3 nucleotides: TGCAGTGCTAGAGGGGGCGGACTAGCGGGAAATGAGCAGTTCTTC. Translation gives CSARGGGLAGNEQFF.

This clonotype has just a few counts. The chain couples TRBV19 to TRBJ2-3, with D possibly matching TRBD1 (6 bases). Trimming removed 6 bases at V and 3 bases at J, with 19 bases between. Germline CDR1 reads LNHDA; CDR2 reads SQIVND (reference sequence). The CDR3 totals 16 residues. Written as DNA, the CDR3 is TGTGCCAGTAGATCGTCCCTGGGGGCGCGGACAGATACGCAGTATTTT. Amino acids: CASRSSLGARTDTQYF.

The V and J genes are TRBV25-1 and TRBJ2-5, with TRBD1 matching 8 bases. The CDR3 extends over 15 amino acids. CDR1 and CDR2 from the germline V gene are MGHDK and SYGVNS. V shed 3 bases and J 5 bases; nucleotides not matched to a gene: 8. CDR3 sequence: CASSDPGRGLETQYF. The CDR3, as DNA: TGTGCCAGCAGTGACCCGGGCAGGGGGCTTGAGACCCAGTACTTC.

This clonotype was seen a few times. The V gene is TRBV12-3 or TRBV12-4, the J gene TRBJ2-5; D might be TRBD2 (5 bases). V gave up 1 base and J gave up 3 bases, with 9 bases separating them. The CDR3 runs 14 residues. CDR3 in DNA: TGTGCCAGCAGTTTAGTTGTCGGGGAAGAGACCCAGTACTTC. The encoded protein is CASSLVVGEETQYF.

This clonotype was seen only a few times. V and J are TRBV7-9 and TRBJ1-4; TRBD1 agrees at 7 bases. The germline gives CDR1 SEHNR, CDR2 FQNEAQ (reference sequence). The CDR3 contains 15 residues. The ends lost 5 bases at V and 7 bases at J; junction bases unmatched: 10. The CDR3 coding sequence is TGTGCCAGCAGCCCCCCGGAGGGGGCGGGTGAAAAACTGTTTTTT. It translates to CASSPPEGAGEKLFF.

The chain couples TRBV4-3 to TRBJ2-1, with a possible D match to TRBD2 (6 bases). V gave up 2 bases and J gave up 0 bases, with 14 bases separating them. CDR1 and CDR2 (germline): LGHNA, YSLEER. The CDR3 contains 17 residues. Here the CDR3 reads CASSQRPGLSSYNEQFF. CDR3 nucleotide sequence: TGCGCCAGCAGCCAACGCCCGGGACTCAGCTCCTACAATGAGCAGTTCTTC.

This clonotype was seen only a few times. This chain connects TRBV29-1 to TRBJ2-2, with 9 bases identical to TRBD1. The CDR3 has 15 amino acids. Germline lookup yields CDR1 SQVTM and CDR2 ANQGSEA. Trimming cost V 1 base and J 3 bases; bases outside gene matches: 3. In DNA form, the CDR3 reads TGCAGCGTTGAAGGGACAGGGGCTTACACCGGGGAGCTGTTTTTT. It specifies CSVEGTGAYTGELFF.

This clonotype was counted a few times. The chain uses TRBV7-2 and TRBJ2-7; no clear D. There are 11 residues in the CDR3. Looked up from germline, CDR1 is SGHTA and CDR2 is FQGNSA. V lost 4 bases and J lost 5, with 6 bases in between. The CDR3 nucleotides are TGTGCCAGCAGCTCCTGGAACGAGCAGTACTTC. This encodes CASSSWNEQYF.

CDR3 amino acids: CSVVSGASTDTQYF. Here the CDR3 DNA reads TGCAGCGTTGTCAGCGGAGCTAGCACAGATACGCAGTATTTT. The chain links TRBV29-1 to TRBJ2-3; D possibly corresponds to TRBD2 (5 bases). This CDR3 is built from 14 residues. Trimming took 4 bases from V and 0 from J, leaving 11 bases between them. The germline V gene encodes CDR1 SQVTM and CDR2 ANQGSEA.

The CDR3 protein is CASSGAGGRTDTQYF. DNA of the CDR3: TGCGCCAGCAGCGGAGCGGGGGGGCGCACAGATACGCAGTATTTT. The rearrangement uses TRBV5-1 and TRBJ2-3; 10 bases fit TRBD2. Germline loops: CDR1 SGHRS, CDR2 YFSETQ. The CDR3 is 15 residues long. The V segment lost 4 bases and the J segment 1 base; nucleotides outside the gene matches: 3.